The following is a TCR beta chain sequence with its context. Cells designated naive CD8 were CD45RO-negative and were positively selected for CCR7, with terminally differentiated effector memory CD45RA+ cells excluded. Participating donors were healthy, HIV-negative adults free of recent acute infections or vaccinations. Clones were sequenced by immunoSEQ multiplex PCR, and TCRdb holds only the in-frame ones, with some missing. The profile shows around 1.9 million clones, 85% to 95% of them singletons. These data belong to a study of shared clonotypes between healthy human individuals. Study background: Each donor had three CD4 naive, three CD4 memory, two CD8 naive and one CD8 memory plate.

Trimming removed 5 bases at V and 5 bases at J, with 20 bases between. This CDR3 spans 15 amino acids. The germline V gene has CDR1 SGHDT and CDR2 YYEEEE. V usage is TRBV5-6 and J usage is TRBJ2-7; D could derive from TRBD1 or TRBD2 (5 bases each). The receptor was isolated from a man between 18 and 29 years old in good health. Some clones in this sample may be carry-over from other donors' samples. The material sequenced was naive CD8+ T cells from PBMCs. CDR3 sequence (DNA): TGTGCCAGCAGTCCCGGGACCCCGAGACTTGACGAGCAGTACTTC. The encoded protein is CASSPGTPRLDEQYF.